This is a list of T cell receptor beta chains from one sample in a study of shared clonotypes between healthy human individuals. TCRdb's copy holds only in-frame clones and misses some; the assay was immunoSEQ multiplex PCR. The sample records more than 2 million clones, 95% being singletons. The source material was naive CD4+ T cells sorted from blood. The source of these receptors is a young man in good health. Each CDR3 is given with its conserved first and last residue. The D gene is left open where the match is weak. Expanded clones get a size class; other rows say once, few or many, or leave the size out.

v_call	j_call	d_call	clone_size	cdr3_nt	cdr3_aa
TRBV28	TRBJ2-7	NA	NA	TGTGCCAGCAGTTTAGGGACGCTCTACCTCTACGAGCAGTACTTC	CASSLGTLYLYEQYF
TRBV9	TRBJ2-3	TRBD2	NA	TGTGCCAGCAGCTCAAGACTAGCGGGAGGGACAGATACGCAGTATTTT	CASSSRLAGGTDTQYF
TRBV12-5	TRBJ2-7	NA	NA	TGTGCTAGTGGTTCGACACTCGGGGAGCAGTACTTC	CASGSTLGEQYF
TRBV11-2	TRBJ2-5	NA	NA	TGTGCCAGCAGCTTTTCTACTAGTCAAGAGACCCAGTACTTC	CASSFSTSQETQYF
TRBV28	TRBJ2-7	NA	NA	TGTGCCAGCAACCAATGGGGAGGACGGGTCCCCTACGAGCAGTACTTC	CASNQWGGRVPYEQYF
TRBV5-1	TRBJ1-5	NA	NA	TGCGCCAGCAGCTTGTCGGGGGGTGATATGGCCCAGCATTTT	CASSLSGGDMAQHF
TRBV7-2	TRBJ1-1	NA	NA	TGTGCCAGCAGCTTTAGCGCGTCTAGCGGAACTGAAGCTTTCTTT	CASSFSASSGTEAFF
TRBV14	TRBJ2-7	NA	NA	TGTGCCAGCAGCCAAGAATTTCGCCTTTTACAGGTTCCTACCTACGAGCAGTACTTC	CASSQEFRLLQVPTYEQYF
TRBV30	TRBJ1-5	TRBD1	once	TGTGCCTGGAGTGTGAGGGGGCGACAGCCCCAGCATTTT	CAWSVRGRQPQHF
TRBV5-1	TRBJ1-1	NA	once	TGCGCCAGCAGCTTCACGGAAGCCAACACTGAAGCTTTCTTT	CASSFTEANTEAFF
TRBV28	TRBJ2-3	NA	once	TGTGCCAGCAGCGAGGGGGGGCCCACAGATACGCAGTATTTT	CASSEGGPTDTQYF
TRBV30	TRBJ1-3	TRBD1	once	TGTGCCTGGAACCCGGGACAGCGAACCAGCCACTCTGGAAACACCATATATTTT	CAWNPGQRTSHSGNTIYF
TRBV28	TRBJ1-5	NA	NA	TGTGCCAGCAGTTTAAGGGATAGCAATCAGCCCCAGCATTTT	CASSLRDSNQPQHF
TRBV7-8	TRBJ2-7	TRBD1	NA	TGTGCCAGCAGTTACGGGACAGTATTCTACGAGCAGTACTTC	CASSYGTVFYEQYF
TRBV5-1	TRBJ1-2	TRBD1	NA	TGCGCCAGCAGCTTATCGGGACAGGGGTACGGCTACACCTTC	CASSLSGQGYGYTF
TRBV6-5	TRBJ2-7	NA	NA	TGTGCCAGCAGTTCCGGGACGAACCGCTACGAGCAGTACTTC	CASSSGTNRYEQYF
TRBV5-1	TRBJ2-1	TRBD1	once	TGCGCCAGCAGCTTGGAGGGGGCCGGTTACAATGAGCAGTTCTTC	CASSLEGAGYNEQFF
TRBV4-3	TRBJ2-7	NA	NA	TGCGCCAGCAGCCGGGAAGCTTGGGGGGGCAACTCCTACGAGCAGTACTTC	CASSREAWGGNSYEQYF
TRBV7-9	TRBJ1-5	NA	NA	TGTGCCAGCAGCTCGCAGGACCCGAATCAGCCCCAGCATTTT	CASSSQDPNQPQHF
TRBV28	TRBJ1-1	TRBD1	NA	TGTGCCAGCAGTAAAGCAGGGGGGATGGACACTGAAGCTTTCTTT	CASSKAGGMDTEAFF
TRBV5-1	TRBJ2-3	TRBD2	NA	TGCGCCACAACGAGCGGGACCCACACAGATACGCAGTATTTT	CATTSGTHTDTQYF
TRBV5-6	TRBJ2-7	NA	once	TGTGCCAGCAGCTTGCAAATCTACTACGAGCAGTACTTC	CASSLQIYYEQYF
TRBV10-1	TRBJ1-5	NA	NA	TGCGCCAGCAGTGAGTCCCTCCAGGGCCAGCCCCAGCATTTT	CASSESLQGQPQHF
TRBV7-3	TRBJ2-7	TRBD1	NA	TGTGCCAGCAGCCCGGGACAGGGGATGGGGCAGTACTTC	CASSPGQGMGQYF
TRBV7-2	TRBJ2-7	TRBD1	NA	TGTGCCAGCAGACGGACAGGGAAGTCCTACGAGCAGTACTTC	CASRRTGKSYEQYF
TRBV6-5	TRBJ1-2	NA	NA	TGTGCCAGCAGTGAGGGGGGTCCCAAACTTGGCTACACCTTC	CASSEGGPKLGYTF
TRBV18	TRBJ1-2	NA	NA	TGTGCCAGCTCACCATTGGACTATGGCTACACCTTC	CASSPLDYGYTF
TRBV6-1	TRBJ2-7	TRBD1	NA	TGTGCCAGCAGTGAAGGGGACAGAGAGGGCATCTACGAGCAGTACTTC	CASSEGDREGIYEQYF
TRBV5-1	TRBJ1-5	NA	NA	TGCGCCAGCAGCCTGGATCCGGGTAGCAATCAGCCCCAGCATTTT	CASSLDPGSNQPQHF
TRBV25-1	TRBJ1-1	NA	NA	TGTGCCAGCAGTGAATCTTGGACAGAACCTGAAGCTTTCTTT	CASSESWTEPEAFF
TRBV18	TRBJ1-1	TRBD1	once	TGTGCCAGCTCTCCGGACAGGGTCCCGAACACTGAAGCTTTCTTT	CASSPDRVPNTEAFF
TRBV10-3	TRBJ2-2	TRBD1	NA	TGTGCCATCAGCCGACAGGGGGCGAACACCGGGGAGCTGTTTTTT	CAISRQGANTGELFF
TRBV5-1	TRBJ1-6	NA	NA	TGCGCCAGCAGCCCTACCAGAACAGGGAATAATTCACCCCTCCACTTT	CASSPTRTGNNSPLHF
TRBV7-9	TRBJ2-1	TRBD2	NA	TGTGCCAGCAGCTTACGACTAGCAATGCACAATGAGCAGTTCTTC	CASSLRLAMHNEQFF
TRBV5-1	TRBJ2-6	TRBD1	NA	TGCGCCAGCAGCCCGCCACAGGGGGTGGGGTCTGGGGCCAACGTCCTGACTTTC	CASSPPQGVGSGANVLTF
TRBV5-8	TRBJ1-1	NA	NA	TGTGCCAGCAGCCCTCGGACCCCATCCAGAACTGAAGCTTTCTTT	CASSPRTPSRTEAFF
TRBV29-1	TRBJ1-1	TRBD1	NA	TGCAGCGGCTCGACAGGGATCACTGAAGCTTTCTTT	CSGSTGITEAFF
TRBV5-6	TRBJ2-6	NA	NA	TGTGCCAGCACCTCAATAGGGGCTGTTTCTGGGGCCAACGTCCTGACTTTC	CASTSIGAVSGANVLTF